This entry lists 10 T cell receptor beta chains sequenced from one sample in a study of blood T cells in healthy people across ages. The use of a sample-barcoded 5' primer and a J-beta primer mix characterized a second PCR of roughly 7 to 12 cycles. MiXCR, run by TCRdb on the 5' RACE reads, gives a single entry per CDR3 protein. Of around 1,000,000 distinct CDR3 sequences detected, almost 25% appear once; the ten largest clones hold approximately 0.71%. This same sample was also part of a study on T cells of mothers and their children.

The sequencing input was blood. The receptor source for this set is a girl aged 2-10 years in good health.

This clonotype has a handful of counts. The gene calls are TRBV5-1 and TRBJ2-3; the D gene is possibly TRBD1 (5 bases). The CDR3 contains 17 residues. Germline CDR1 SGHRS, CDR2 YFSETQ. Trimming pared 1 base from V and 2 bases from J, leaving 17 bases between. The CDR3 loop is CASSLLSGRVHTDTQYF. The CDR3 DNA is TGCGCCAGCAGCTTGCTCTCCGGCAGGGTACACACAGATACGCAGTATTTT.

V usage is TRBV4-3 and J usage is TRBJ2-5; 8 nucleotides match TRBD2. The CDR3 is 18 residues long. CDR1 is LGHNA and CDR2 is YSLEER in the germline V gene. Losses at the gene ends were 0 bases for V and 5 bases for J; bases not matched to a gene: 14. CDR3 sequence (DNA): TGCGCCAGCAGCCAAGATTTACCAAGCGGGGGTTGGGGGGAGACCCAGTACTTC. Its translation is CASSQDLPSGGWGETQYF.

The chain couples TRBV12-3 or TRBV12-4 to TRBJ2-7; the D call may be TRBD1 or TRBD2 (5 bases each). The length of the CDR3 is 12 residues. Trimming shortened V by 8 bases and J by 6 bases, and 14 bases separated the two germline ends. CDR3 bases: TGTGCCAGCCTAGGGACCGACGGCGAGCAGTACTTC. Amino acids: CASLGTDGEQYF.

This clonotype was picked up a small number of times. This chain connects TRBV7-2 to TRBJ2-3; unclear D gene. The CDR3 contains 12 residues. V gave up 6 bases and J gave up 2 bases, with 6 bases separating them. Germline lookup yields CDR1 SGHTA and CDR2 FQGNSA. The chain's CDR3 is CASSQNTDTQYF. The CDR3 coding sequence is TGTGCCAGCAGTCAAAACACAGATACGCAGTATTTT.

This rearrangement joins TRBV29-1 to TRBJ2-6; no clear D. This CDR3 is built from 16 residues. Trimming cost V 7 bases and J 0 bases, with 16 bases left between them. The germline V gene has CDR1 SQVTM and CDR2 ANQGSEA. The CDR3 here is CSAPGHKSSGANVLTF. The CDR3 nucleotides are TGCAGCGCTCCAGGCCATAAATCCTCTGGGGCCAACGTCCTGACTTTC.

This clonotype was detected only a few times. DNA of the CDR3: TGTGCCAGCAGCCAAGAAATTTCAGGGTCCGACGAGCAGTACTTC. Translating gives CASSQEISGSDEQYF. The chain has TRBV4-2 and TRBJ2-7; D may be TRBD1 (5 bases). V lost 0 bases, J lost 5 bases, and 14 bases lay in between. In germline, CDR1 is LGHNA, CDR2 YNFKEQ. CDR3 length: 15 amino acids.

This clonotype occurred a few times. The chain joins TRBV5-1 to TRBJ2-7; D is perhaps TRBD1 (5 bases). This CDR3 spans 14 amino acids. CDR1 is SGHRS, CDR2 YFSETQ, per germline. The V end lost 4 bases, the J end lost 2 bases, and 13 bases lay between the germline ends. In DNA form, the CDR3 reads TGCGCCAGCAGCGTGGACACTTTGACCTACGAGCAGTACTTC. This translates into CASSVDTLTYEQYF.

Only a few counts were recorded for this clonotype. The V call is TRBV3-1, the J call TRBJ2-7, with TRBD2 identical over 11 bases. Trimming at V came to 3 bases and at J to 6 bases, leaving 10 bases not matched to a gene. This CDR3 has 16 residues. The germline CDR1 and CDR2 sequences are LGHDT and YNNKEL (reference sequence). CDR3 residues: CASSQVAGLAACEQYF. The CDR3, as DNA: TGTGCCAGCAGCCAGGTGGCGGGACTAGCGGCCTGCGAGCAGTACTTC.

The chain carries TRBV5-1 and TRBJ2-7; 7 bases align to TRBD2. J was trimmed by 3 bases and V by 0 bases; bases with no gene match: 6. In germline, CDR1 is SGHRS, CDR2 YFSETQ. The CDR3 spans 15 residues. CDR3 protein: CASSLAGGSCYEQYF. The CDR3 coding sequence is TGCGCCAGCAGCTTGGCCGGGGGGAGTTGCTACGAGCAGTACTTC.

The chain links TRBV29-1 to TRBJ1-2; tentatively, D is TRBD1 (5 bases). Germline V gene lookup returns CDR1 SQVTM and CDR2 ANQGSEA. The V and J ends lost 3 bases and 6 bases respectively, with 14 bases between them. The CDR3 extends over 13 amino acids. CDR3 in amino acids: CSVDSAGDDGYTF. The CDR3 region has the DNA TGCAGCGTTGACTCAGCGGGGGATGATGGCTACACCTTC.